This T cell receptor beta chain was obtained from a study of blood T cell repertoires in COVID-19. Study information: Sources were T cells, B-cell-depleted T cells, or PBMCs; the material itself was cDNA or gDNA.

TCRdb keeps only in-frame clones here, not all; method: immunoSEQ multiplex PCR. This table holds 28,000 or so clones, about 91% found once. The CDR3 has 13 amino acids. Trimming at V came to 4 bases and at J to 6 bases, leaving 4 bases not matched to a gene. The germline V gene encodes CDR1 SNHLY and CDR2 FYNNEI. This receptor was identified in a human donor in a cohort sampled during active COVID-19. What was sequenced was peripheral blood. The chain recombines TRBV2 with TRBJ1-2; 8 nucleotides align to TRBD1. CDR3 DNA sequence: TGTGCCAGCAGTGCGGAGACAGGGGATGGCTACACCTTC. Amino acid sequence: CASSAETGDGYTF.